Listed below are T cell receptor beta chains from one sample, sequenced in a study of blood T cell repertoires in COVID-19. Assay used: immunoSEQ multiplex PCR; TCRdb lists only in-frame clones, some missing. The data hold approximately 140,000 clones, with roughly 90% observed a single time. Sequencing input: peripheral blood. Receptors were obtained from a woman aged 60-75 years with active or convalescent COVID-19. The CDR3 runs from the conserved cysteine through the conserved F or W. Fields, in order: D gene, J gene, V gene, clone size, CDR3 protein, CDR3 DNA. D genes are given only for firm matches. A clone size is listed for some rows: how often the clone was seen (once, few, many), or a class if it is expanded.

.,TRBJ2-7,TRBV6-5,once,CASSRTGSYEQYF,TGTGCCAGCAGTCGCACAGGCTCCTACGAGCAGTACTTC
TRBD1,TRBJ1-2,TRBV5-5,.,CASSSGTGGYGYTF,TGTGCCAGCAGCTCGGGGACAGGGGGCTATGGCTACACCTTC
.,TRBJ2-7,TRBV6-1,.,CASSEDRGGYEQYF,TGTGCCAGCAGTGAAGACAGGGGGGGCTACGAGCAGTACTTC
.,TRBJ2-7,TRBV19,.,CASSIENRFYEQYF,TGTGCCAGTAGTATAGAGAACAGATTCTACGAGCAGTACTTC
TRBD1,TRBJ1-2,TRBV5-1,.,CASSLQGAEGYTF,TGCGCCAGCAGCCTACAGGGGGCCGAGGGCTACACCTTC
TRBD1,TRBJ2-7,TRBV19,.,CASSTDRGEAYEQYF,TGTGCCAGTAGTACCGACAGGGGGGAGGCCTACGAGCAGTACTTC
TRBD1,TRBJ2-7,TRBV19,.,CASSITSGTGAYEQYF,TGTGCCAGTAGTATTACATCCGGGACAGGAGCCTACGAGCAGTACTTC
.,TRBJ1-4,TRBV5-6,.,CASSLDRTNEKLFF,TGTGCCAGCAGCCTCGACAGAACTAATGAAAAACTGTTTTTT
TRBD1,TRBJ1-1,TRBV7-2,.,CASSGGGVRTEAFF,TGTGCCAGCAGCGGAGGGGGCGTAAGGACTGAAGCTTTCTTT
TRBD1,TRBJ2-4,TRBV5-1,.,CASSLVGQRVLAKNIQYF,TGCGCCAGCAGCTTGGTGGGACAGAGAGTACTAGCCAAAAACATTCAGTACTTC
.,TRBJ1-1,TRBV30,.,CAFSGTEAFF,TGTGCCTTCTCAGGCACTGAAGCTTTCTTT
TRBD2,TRBJ2-5,TRBV11-2,few,CASTAGTSVQETQYF,TGTGCCAGCACCGCCGGGACTAGCGTACAAGAGACCCAGTACTTC
.,TRBJ1-3,TRBV11-2,.,CASSLWRAPSGNTIYF,TGTGCCAGCAGCCTGTGGAGGGCCCCATCTGGAAACACCATATATTTT
.,TRBJ2-1,TRBV7-2,.,CASSLASGTFNEQFF,TGTGCCAGCAGCTTAGCGAGCGGCACATTCAATGAGCAGTTCTTC
.,TRBJ1-6,TRBV19,.,CASSIRMGNSPLHF,TGTGCCAGTAGTATAAGGATGGGCAATTCACCCCTCCACTTT
TRBD1,TRBJ2-7,TRBV27,.,CASSFDRVAYEQYF,TGTGCCAGCAGTTTCGACAGGGTGGCCTACGAGCAGTACTTC
.,TRBJ1-2,TRBV4-3,once,CASSQVAGPYTF,TGCGCCAGCAGCCAAGTGGCGGGACCCTACACCTTC
.,TRBJ1-2,TRBV5-6,.,CASSYRRIDYGYTF,TGTGCCAGCAGCTATCGCCGAATAGACTATGGCTACACCTTC
.,TRBJ2-3,TRBV19,.,CASSISPGFTDTQYF,TGTGCCAGTAGTATATCACCAGGGTTCACAGATACGCAGTATTTT
TRBD1,TRBJ1-6,TRBV5-4,.,CASSLGTGDNSPLHF,TGTGCCAGCAGCCTAGGGACAGGGGATAATTCACCCCTCCACTTT
TRBD1,TRBJ1-1,TRBV5-1,.,CASSPTGEATEAFF,TGCGCCAGCAGCCCGACAGGGGAGGCCACTGAAGCTTTCTTT
TRBD1,TRBJ2-7,TRBV4-1,.,CASSQRQGSSYEQYF,TGCGCCAGCAGCCAACGACAGGGAAGCTCCTACGAGCAGTACTTC
TRBD2,TRBJ2-1,TRBV20-1,.,CSASSGDPYNEQFF,TGCAGTGCTAGTAGCGGGGATCCCTACAATGAGCAGTTCTTC
.,TRBJ1-5,TRBV19,.,CASSTRGPSGQPQHF,TGTGCCAGTAGTACCCGCGGCCCGTCGGGTCAGCCCCAGCATTTT
TRBD2,TRBJ2-1,TRBV7-2,.,CASSLAVAGRAVWHEQFF,TGTGCCAGCAGCTTAGCGGTAGCGGGGAGAGCGGTGTGGCATGAGCAGTTCTTC
TRBD2,TRBJ2-1,TRBV27,.,CASTSSGGYNEQFF,TGTGCCAGCACTTCTAGCGGGGGATACAATGAGCAGTTCTTC
TRBD1,TRBJ1-5,TRBV4-1,.,CASSQITGGNQPQHF,TGCGCCAGCAGCCAAATTACAGGGGGGAATCAGCCCCAGCATTTT
TRBD1,TRBJ1-1,TRBV5-1,.,CASSLDGTGETEAFF,TGCGCCAGCAGCTTGGACGGGACAGGGGAGACTGAAGCTTTCTTT
TRBD1,TRBJ1-5,TRBV30,.,CAWSPQRTGIGSNQPQHF,TGTGCCTGGAGTCCACAAAGGACAGGGATCGGTAGCAATCAGCCCCAGCATTTT
.,TRBJ2-7,TRBV18,.,CASSLRQLDEQYF,TGTGCCAGCTCACTCAGGCAACTAGACGAGCAGTACTTC
TRBD2,TRBJ2-1,TRBV10-3,few,CAITPGTSGGVSYNEQFF,TGTGCCATCACACCCGGGACTAGCGGGGGGGTATCCTACAATGAGCAGTTCTTC
.,TRBJ1-5,TRBV6-1,.,CASSQGQPQHF,TGTGCCAGCAGTCAGGGCCAGCCCCAGCATTTT
TRBD1,TRBJ2-5,TRBV5-6,.,CASSLGQGVQETQYF,TGTGCCAGCAGCTTGGGACAGGGGGTACAAGAGACCCAGTACTTC
.,TRBJ2-7,TRBV7-3,.,CASSLTLGAAGVIYEQYF,TGTGCCAGCAGCTTAACGTTGGGGGCGGCAGGGGTCATATACGAGCAGTACTTC
.,TRBJ1-1,TRBV6-5,few,CASSYGQGTEAFF,TGTGCCAGCAGTTATGGGCAGGGCACTGAAGCTTTCTTT
.,TRBJ2-3,TRBV30,.,CAWSVPPGGHNADTQYF,TGTGCCTGGAGTGTTCCCCCGGGGGGCCATAATGCAGATACGCAGTATTTT
TRBD2,TRBJ2-1,TRBV2,.,CASSDSGGPGKQFF,TGTGCCAGCAGTGACAGCGGGGGTCCTGGTAAGCAGTTCTTC
.,TRBJ1-2,TRBV5-6,once,CASTNYMNKMYGYTF,TGTGCCAGCACAAATTACATGAACAAAATGTATGGCTACACCTTC
.,TRBJ2-3,TRBV6-6,.,CASRKGEPSTDTQYF,TGTGCCAGCAGGAAGGGGGAACCTAGCACAGATACGCAGTATTTT
TRBD2,TRBJ2-3,TRBV7-2,.,CASSPWGGGATDTQYF,TGTGCCAGCAGCCCCTGGGGCGGGGGGGCCACAGATACGCAGTATTTT
.,TRBJ1-1,TRBV3-1/TRBV3-2,.,CASSTGNTEAFF,TGTGCCAGCAGCACCGGGAACACTGAAGCTTTCTTT
.,TRBJ1-5,TRBV21-1,.,CASCPGASGNQPQHF,TGTGCCAGCTGCCCGGGTGCCTCGGGCAATCAGCCCCAGCATTTT
TRBD1,TRBJ1-1,TRBV18,.,CASSPQVPDREFGTEAFF,TGTGCCAGCTCACCCCAGGTCCCGGACAGGGAATTTGGCACTGAAGCTTTCTTT
TRBD2,TRBJ2-1,TRBV5-4,.,CASSPGGRTSGYNEQFF,TGTGCCAGCAGCCCCGGCGGTAGGACTAGCGGGTACAATGAGCAGTTCTTC
.,TRBJ2-3,TRBV29-1,.,CSVSLDRPDTQYF,TGCAGCGTCTCACTCGACAGGCCAGATACGCAGTATTTT
.,TRBJ1-1,TRBV6-6,.,CATNAIGGEVNTEAFF,TGTGCCACGAACGCTATAGGGGGGGAGGTGAACACTGAAGCTTTCTTT
TRBD1,TRBJ2-7,TRBV18,.,CASSTGDPTYEQYF,TGTGCCAGCTCCACAGGGGATCCTACCTACGAGCAGTACTTC
TRBD2,TRBJ2-5,TRBV7-8,.,CASSSELAGLQETQYF,TGTGCCAGCAGCTCGGAACTAGCGGGGCTCCAAGAGACCCAGTACTTC
.,TRBJ2-1,TRBV6-2/TRBV6-3,.,CASSYLGTFPANEQFF,TGTGCCAGCAGTTACCTTGGGACATTCCCAGCAAATGAGCAGTTCTTC
.,TRBJ1-2,TRBV10-3,once,CAITEGTNYGYTF,TGTGCCATCACGGAGGGAACTAACTATGGCTACACCTTC